These T cell receptor beta chains were read from a single sample in a study of T cells of healthy individuals. TCRdb independently ran MiXCR on the 5' RACE reads; one entry per CDR3 protein. Here the sample spans 60,000 to 70,000 distinct CDR3 sequences, around 15% being singletons. All receptors come from a human donor in good health. Each CDR3 is given with its conserved first and last residue. For some rows the clone size is stated as once, few or many, or as a class when expanded; others skip it.

CDR3aa	v_gene	abundance
CATQTSGIANTGELFF	TRBV15	medium-sized
CASSRSGRGSDEQFF	TRBV12-3/TRBV12-4	-
CASRVAGSTDTQYF	TRBV6-2/TRBV6-3	once
CASSPLPGGGPYEQYF	TRBV7-9	many
CASTSSYEQYF	TRBV10-1	-
CASSSKWTSAREQYF	TRBV11-1	many
CASRTDTWGHEQYF	TRBV6-5	many
CASGTEGVNEQFF	TRBV2	-
CASRQSSGAETQYF	TRBV5-1	many
CSARELVGQVNTEAFF	TRBV20-1	-
CASSQDPGDSYEQYF	TRBV4-1	-
CASSLEGNTEAFF	TRBV7-9	many
CASSAQGTYNEQFF	TRBV9	many
CASSFEGESNQPQHF	TRBV5-1	many
CASSLNGGRDQPQHF	TRBV5-1	many
CASSERAGGPVDEQFF	TRBV2	many
CASRAGSGELFF	TRBV7-2	-
CASKRAGESYNEQFF	TRBV6-5	many
CASNSGSGNTIYF	TRBV11-3	few
CASSEVAGRFTDTQYF	TRBV6-1	-
CASSQYHPGTGRDEQYF	TRBV3-2	many
CSARGLAIGLDTQYF	TRBV20-1	few
CASSLSPGAEAFF	TRBV11-1	many
CASSLDSVGPYGYTF	TRBV11-2	medium-sized
CASSRVVSSVEKTQYF	TRBV7-9	few
CASSGTGTEDLQETQYF	TRBV25-1	many
CASSQVTSIYNEQFF	TRBV14	many
CASSRGGDTEAFF	TRBV7-9	many
CASSLGQDYTGELFF	TRBV5-4	many
CAILRGDNTDTQYF	TRBV10-3	few
CASSALGSGANVLTF	TRBV5-1	many
CASSLEEVGYGYTF	TRBV5-1	few
CASSKREETQYF	TRBV12-3/TRBV12-4	-
CASSSQTASSEQYF	TRBV7-9	many
CASSPPILQATGELFF	TRBV12-3/TRBV12-4	-
CASSTRLGPQETQYF	TRBV12-3/TRBV12-4	-
CASSFGDNQPQHF	TRBV27	few
CASIGGPDGYTF	TRBV19	-
CSVGGGAGSNQPQHF	TRBV29-1	many
CASTNTDTQYF	TRBV12-3/TRBV12-4	-
CASSPDPRNRKQFF	TRBV5-6	few
CASSLASGQTYGYTF	TRBV5-1	few
CASRLKGYNSPLHF	TRBV28	few
CASSFAQGIGNTIYF	TRBV12-3/TRBV12-4	many
CASSPGGPYEQYF	TRBV7-2	few
CASSSTGDRITDTQYF	TRBV6-2/TRBV6-3	few
CASSLAELAAWFSYNEQFF	TRBV5-6	many
CATLLDRASNQPQHF	TRBV6-1	few
CASSPVGTFDEQFF	TRBV7-9	many
CASSHGGPTFSINSPLHF	TRBV14	many
CASTNGRGISYEQYF	TRBV13	-
CATRAGSYNEQFF	TRBV24-1	few
CASRSLAGANTGELFF	TRBV6-4	few
CASRPNYSNQPQHF	TRBV27	few